The clone carrying this TCR beta chain was observed a handful of times. Its target is unknown. A read error may explain this, as a much larger clone is one base away. After constant-region reverse-primer amplification, full-length variable regions underwent semi-nested PCR with Nested Universal Primer A. Each CDR3 protein gets one entry after TCRdb re-called the 5' RACE reads with MiXCR. The profile shows fewer than 25,000 distinct CDR3 sequences, roughly 29% of them singletons. Purified naive CD4+ T cells were depleted of CD25+ Tregs. Whole-study results and caveats: Greatest tumor Treg TCR overlap was with tumor naive CD4+ cells.

The sequence came from a female donor with breast cancer. The material sequenced was tumor-infiltrating naive CD4+ T cells sorted from the breast tumor. Subset indicated: naive CD4+ T cells, CD4+CD45RA+CD25-.

The CDR3 sequence is CASSPGGGRPQHF. CDR3 DNA: TGTGCCAGCAGCCCAGGGGGTGGGAGGCCCCAGCATTTT. The chain recombines TRBV6-1 with TRBJ1-5; 7 positions match TRBD1. Germline V gene sequence: CDR1 MNHNS, CDR2 SASEGT. The V gene end was trimmed by 6 bases and the J gene end by 9 bases; junction bases not matched to a gene: 8. The CDR3 has 13 residues.